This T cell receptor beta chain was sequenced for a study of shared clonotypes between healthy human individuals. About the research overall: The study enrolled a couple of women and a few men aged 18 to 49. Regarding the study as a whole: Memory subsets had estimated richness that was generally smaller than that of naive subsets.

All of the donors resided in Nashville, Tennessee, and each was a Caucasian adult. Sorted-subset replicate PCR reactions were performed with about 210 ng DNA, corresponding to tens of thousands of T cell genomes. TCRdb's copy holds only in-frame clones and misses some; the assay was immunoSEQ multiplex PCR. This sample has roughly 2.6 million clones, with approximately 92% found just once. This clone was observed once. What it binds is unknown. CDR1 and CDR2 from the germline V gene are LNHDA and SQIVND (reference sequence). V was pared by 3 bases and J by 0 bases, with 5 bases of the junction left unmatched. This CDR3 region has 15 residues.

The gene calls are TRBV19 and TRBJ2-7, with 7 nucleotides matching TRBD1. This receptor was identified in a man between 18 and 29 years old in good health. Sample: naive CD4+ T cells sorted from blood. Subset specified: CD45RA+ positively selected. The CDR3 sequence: CASSITGQNSYEQYF. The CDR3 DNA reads TGTGCCAGTAGTATTACGGGACAGAACTCCTACGAGCAGTACTTC.